This T cell receptor beta chain was sequenced for a study of blood T cell repertoires in COVID-19. Only in-frame clones appear in the TCRdb table, and some are missing; sequencing was by immunoSEQ multiplex PCR. The sample holds some 200,000 clones; about 82% are singletons and the top ten take 10%. The CDR3 is 13 amino acids. With 1 base clipped from V and 5 bases from J, the junction kept 0 bases outside the gene matches. Germline assignment: CDR1 GTSNPN and CDR2 SVGIG (reference sequence). This chain joins TRBV30 and TRBJ1-4, with 8 positions matching TRBD1. Sequenced: peripheral blood. The origin of this receptor is an elderly woman with acute or convalescent COVID-19. CDR3 sequence reads: CAWSGQGNEKLFF. For the CDR3, the DNA is TGTGCCTGGAGTGGACAGGGGAATGAAAAACTGTTTTTT.